One T cell receptor (beta chain) is described in this entry. No antigen is known for it. There are no base qualities to consult, and no much larger clone falls within one base. These data belong to a study of follicular helper T cells after annual influenza vaccination (dated by TCRdb to the late 2010s). About the investigation overall: Blood was drawn on days 0, 7 and 28 after each seasonal influenza vaccination. To study recall of cTfh clones, some subjects were followed through successive annual vaccinations in the 2013-2014, 2014-2015 and 2015-2016 seasons. Samples from 2013-2014 were cryopreserved, whereas samples from about 2015 were processed immediately after collection. One week after vaccination, a second recruited cohort of about a dozen subjects (Table S1) displayed a similar ICOS+CD38+ cTfh response. Six subjects had multi-year samples: four covered two vaccination seasons and two covered three seasons.

The research as a whole found: Day 7 ICOS+CD38+ clones were most often found later in ICOS-CD38- cTfh, suggesting that subset may serve as a memory reservoir. Successive annual vaccinations recalled a recurrent oligoclonal ICOS+CD38+ cTfh response that contained tetramer and AIM influenza-specific clonotypes. ICOS+CD38+ cTfh clonality correlated with the frequency of that population, and its change correlated with the change in circulating plasmablast frequency. Because only about 9.5-22% of the analyzed cells gave productive TCRB sequences, there was no way to sample rare clonotypes.

The method was the immunoSEQ multiplex PCR assay. Adaptive Biotechnologies carried out TCRB amplification, library preparation, sequencing and preliminary bioinformatics at Survey level resolution. For TCRB sequencing, genomic DNA from sorted cTfh populations was amplified by multiplex PCR. As for how the authors treated the data: Clonality was computed in R as 1 minus normalized Shannon entropy; the Gini index was calculated with the R package ineq. Overlap score was the summed counts of shared sequences divided by total counts of all sequences in both compared samples. Fisher's exact test, with an assumed theoretical repertoire of 10^7 TCRB sequences, was used to assess the significance of shared clonotypes. Drawn from immuneACCESS, this table holds only the in-frame rearrangements with V and J called that TCRdb kept. Clones are partly lost; checked studies trace under half to an unresolved V gene and leave the rest unexplained. The V and J calls and clone size come from that table; D and trimming were worked out from the DNA. For this sample the table gives about 10,000 clones, of which more than 80% were detected only once. The top ten clonotypes cover 0.47% of the sample.

The germline V gene encodes CDR1 LGHNA and CDR2 YSLEER. The CDR3 has 12 amino acids, counting the end cysteine and phenylalanine. Left in the record is the CDR3 DNA by itself, 36 bases read in frame from the first base. The germline V end is reduced by 1 base and the J end by 13 bases; junction bases left unmatched: 5. Interpreted using the paper, the time point label stands for: 2015-2016 season, 7 days after influenza vaccination. Adults received seasonal inactivated influenza vaccine (Fluvarix), and TCRB sequencing tracked sorted blood CD4 subsets before and after vaccination. To be eligible, subjects had to be community-dwelling and could not have received an influenza vaccine during the previous 6 months. Influenza vaccine contraindications, substance abuse, HIV/AIDS, active malignancy, immunomodulatory medication and active illness such as respiratory infection were included among the exclusion criteria. Per time point, between 40 and 100 mL of blood was sampled. Non-naive CD4+CXCR5+PD-1+ cells were defined as circulating Tfh and were sorted into two fractions, ICOS+CD38+ and ICOS-CD38-. Either Ficoll-Paque PLUS or SepMate separation was used to isolate PBMC. Cell subsets were sorted from PBMC on a BD FACS Aria before DNA extraction.

Rearrangement joined TRBV4-3 to TRBJ2-7; TRBD1 lines up with 9 middle nucleotides. The sample consisted of CXCR5+ CD38- circulating T follicular helper cells from blood, taken 7 days after influenza vaccination. The sample's cell subset or site, from its label and the paper: circulating Tfh, non-naive CD4+CXCR5+PD-1+ (ICOS+CD38+ or ICOS-CD38-). The TCR was taken from an adult who received the influenza vaccine. The nucleotide sequence is given as TGCGCCAGCAGCCAAGGCAAGACAGGGGGTTACTTC. This is translated as CASSQGKTGGYF.